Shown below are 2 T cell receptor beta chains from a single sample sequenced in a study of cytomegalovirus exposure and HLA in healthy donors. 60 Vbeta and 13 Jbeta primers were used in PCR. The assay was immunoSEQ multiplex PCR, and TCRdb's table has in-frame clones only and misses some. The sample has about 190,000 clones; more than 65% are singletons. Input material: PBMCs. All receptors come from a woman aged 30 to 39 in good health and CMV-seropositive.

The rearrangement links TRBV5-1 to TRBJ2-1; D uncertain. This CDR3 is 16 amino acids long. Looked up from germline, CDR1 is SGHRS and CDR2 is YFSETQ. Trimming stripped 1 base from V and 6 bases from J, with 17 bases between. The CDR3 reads CASSLLMSFPPNEQFF. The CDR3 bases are TGCGCCAGCAGCTTGTTAATGAGTTTCCCCCCCAATGAGCAGTTCTTC.

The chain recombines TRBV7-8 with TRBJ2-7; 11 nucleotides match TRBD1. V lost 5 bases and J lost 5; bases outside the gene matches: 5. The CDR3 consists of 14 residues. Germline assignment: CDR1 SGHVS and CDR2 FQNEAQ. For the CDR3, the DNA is TGTGCCAGCAGCAGGACAGGGGGCATCGACGAGCAGTACTTC. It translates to CASSRTGGIDEQYF. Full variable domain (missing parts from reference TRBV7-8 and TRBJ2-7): GAGVSQSPRYKVAKRGQDVALRCDPISGHVSLFWYQQALGQGPEFLTYFQNEAQLDKSGLPSDRFFAERPEGSVSTLKIQRTQQEDSAVYLCASSRTGGIDEQYFGPGTRLTVT.